The clone carrying this T cell receptor (beta chain) was counted only a few times. Its specificity is not known. The ends were cut back, 3 bases at V and 4 bases at J, with 13 bases in the middle. The CDR3 length is 14 residues. The V gene's germline CDR1 is KGHSH and CDR2 LQKENI. Sorted populations all had greater than 95% purity. The sample belongs to a study of beta chain features in type 1 diabetes. Study details: Summed over all samples, the examined sorted cells came to 95 million to 120 million.

Regarding the study as a whole: People with Type 1 diabetes carried modestly yet significantly shorter TCRB CDR3s in all four CD4+ subsets. Researchers reported that naive, central memory and Treg TCRB repertoires appeared more similar in patients than in healthy donors.

Reverse transcribing all isolated RNA meant expressed TCRB transcripts were sequenced. Each sample of naive, central memory or regulatory T cells had, on average, approximately 3.5 million reads. The assay was immunoSEQ multiplex PCR, and TCRdb's table has in-frame clones only and misses some. The repertoire has hundreds of thousands of clones, roughly 13% of them found once; the top ten carry 0.03% to 0.04%. The sequencing sample was made of naive CD4+ T cells from blood. The chain links TRBV18 to TRBJ2-7, with a tentative D call TRBD1 (6 bases). This clonotype originated in a man aged 18 to 30 with type 1 diabetes. The DNA for the CDR3 is TGTGCCAGCTCACCCTCGGACAGACTTTACGAGCAGTACTTC. Protein sequence: CASSPSDRLYEQYF.